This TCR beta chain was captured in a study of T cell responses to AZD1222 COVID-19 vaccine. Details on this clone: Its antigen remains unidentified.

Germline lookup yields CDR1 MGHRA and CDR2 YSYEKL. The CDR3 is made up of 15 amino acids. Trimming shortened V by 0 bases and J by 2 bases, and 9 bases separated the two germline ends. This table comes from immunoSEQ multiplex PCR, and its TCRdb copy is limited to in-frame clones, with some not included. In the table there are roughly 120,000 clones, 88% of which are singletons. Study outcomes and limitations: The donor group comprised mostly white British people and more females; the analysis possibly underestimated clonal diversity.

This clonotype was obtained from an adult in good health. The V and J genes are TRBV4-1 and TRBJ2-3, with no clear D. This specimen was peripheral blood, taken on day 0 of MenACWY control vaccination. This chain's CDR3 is CASSQDGRTTDTQYF. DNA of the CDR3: TGCGCCAGCAGCCAAGACGGACGGACCACAGATACGCAGTATTTT.